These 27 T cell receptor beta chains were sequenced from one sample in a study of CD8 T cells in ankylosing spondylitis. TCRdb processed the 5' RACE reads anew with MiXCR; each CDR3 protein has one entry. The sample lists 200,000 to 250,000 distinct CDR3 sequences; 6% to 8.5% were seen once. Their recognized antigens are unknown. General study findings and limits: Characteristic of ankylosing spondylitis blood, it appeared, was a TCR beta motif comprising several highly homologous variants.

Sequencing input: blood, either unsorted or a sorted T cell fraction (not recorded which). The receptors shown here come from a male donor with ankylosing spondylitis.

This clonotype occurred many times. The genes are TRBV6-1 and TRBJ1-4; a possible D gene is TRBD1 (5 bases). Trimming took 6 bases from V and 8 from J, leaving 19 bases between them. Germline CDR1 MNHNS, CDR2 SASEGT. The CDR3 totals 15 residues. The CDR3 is CASRSDSALGEKLFF. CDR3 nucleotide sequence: TGTGCCAGCAGATCCGACAGTGCCTTAGGGGAAAAACTGTTTTTT.

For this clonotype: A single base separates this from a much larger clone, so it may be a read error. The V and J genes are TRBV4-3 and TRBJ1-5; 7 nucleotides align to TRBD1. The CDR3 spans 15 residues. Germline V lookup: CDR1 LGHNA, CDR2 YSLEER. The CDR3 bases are TGCGCCAGCGGCCAATGGCAGGGGGGTGATCAGCCCCAGCATTTT. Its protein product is CASGQWQGGDQPQHF.

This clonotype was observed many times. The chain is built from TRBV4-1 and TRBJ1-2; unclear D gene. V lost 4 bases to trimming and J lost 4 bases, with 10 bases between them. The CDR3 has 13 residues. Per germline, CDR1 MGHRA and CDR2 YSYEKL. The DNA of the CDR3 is TGCGCCAGCAGCCTAGGGTCCCTCTATGGCTACACCTTC. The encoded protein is CASSLGSLYGYTF.

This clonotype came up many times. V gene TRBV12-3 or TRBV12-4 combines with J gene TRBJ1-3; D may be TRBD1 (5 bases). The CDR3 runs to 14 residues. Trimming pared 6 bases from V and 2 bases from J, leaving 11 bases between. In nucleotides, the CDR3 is TGTGCCAGCAGCCCGCGGGGGGCTGGAAACACCATATATTTT. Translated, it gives CASSPRGAGNTIYF.

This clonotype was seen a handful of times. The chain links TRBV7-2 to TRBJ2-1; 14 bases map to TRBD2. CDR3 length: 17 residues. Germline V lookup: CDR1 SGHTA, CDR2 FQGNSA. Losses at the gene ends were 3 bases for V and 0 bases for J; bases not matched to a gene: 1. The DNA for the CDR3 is TGTGCCAGCAGCTTGGGACTAGCGGGGGCCTCCTACAATGAGCAGTTCTTC. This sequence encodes CASSLGLAGASYNEQFF.

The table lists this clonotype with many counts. CDR3 bases: TGTGCCAGCAGTTTGGCAGGGGACTCTGTAGGCGGCTACACCTTC. Encoded protein: CASSLAGDSVGGYTF. This sequence joins TRBV27 and TRBJ1-2, with D maybe TRBD1 (6 bases). The CDR3 covers 15 residues. The germline gives CDR1 MNHEY, CDR2 SMNVEV (reference sequence). Trimming left V 3 bases short and J 8 bases short, with 19 bases between.

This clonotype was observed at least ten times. The chain's CDR3 is CASSSRLAGWQETQYF. The DNA of the CDR3 is TGTGCCAGCAGCTCGCGACTAGCGGGATGGCAAGAGACCCAGTACTTC. The genes are TRBV11-3 and TRBJ2-5; 11 bases map to TRBD2. V shed 4 bases and J 2 bases; nucleotides not matched to a gene: 6. The CDR3 consists of 16 residues. Per germline, CDR1 SGHNT and CDR2 YENEEA.

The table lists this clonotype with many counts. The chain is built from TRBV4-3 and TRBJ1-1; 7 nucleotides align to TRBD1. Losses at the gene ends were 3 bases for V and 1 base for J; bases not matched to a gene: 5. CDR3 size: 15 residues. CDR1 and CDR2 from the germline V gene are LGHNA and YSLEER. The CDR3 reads CASSQETGANTEAFF. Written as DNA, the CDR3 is TGCGCCAGCAGCCAGGAAACAGGGGCGAACACTGAAGCTTTCTTT.

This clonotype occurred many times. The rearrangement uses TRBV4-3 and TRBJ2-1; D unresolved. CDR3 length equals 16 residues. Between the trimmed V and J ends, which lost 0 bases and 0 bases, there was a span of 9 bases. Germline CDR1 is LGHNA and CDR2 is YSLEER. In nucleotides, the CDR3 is TGCGCCAGCAGCCAAGAACGGAGTCCCTCCTACAATGAGCAGTTCTTC. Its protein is CASSQERSPSYNEQFF.

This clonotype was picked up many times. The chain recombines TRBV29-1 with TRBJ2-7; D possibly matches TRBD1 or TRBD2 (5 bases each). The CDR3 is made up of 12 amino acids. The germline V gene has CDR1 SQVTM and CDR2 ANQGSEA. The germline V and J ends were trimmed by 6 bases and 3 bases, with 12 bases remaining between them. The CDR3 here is CSVGTSNYEQYF. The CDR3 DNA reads TGCAGCGTGGGGACCTCTAACTACGAGCAGTACTTC.

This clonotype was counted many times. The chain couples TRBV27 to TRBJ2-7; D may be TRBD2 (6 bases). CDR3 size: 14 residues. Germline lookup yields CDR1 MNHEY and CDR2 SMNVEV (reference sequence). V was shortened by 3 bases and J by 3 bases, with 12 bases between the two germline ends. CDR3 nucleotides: TGTGCCAGCAGTTTCGGACGGAGGGACTACGAGCAGTACTTC. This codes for CASSFGRRDYEQYF.

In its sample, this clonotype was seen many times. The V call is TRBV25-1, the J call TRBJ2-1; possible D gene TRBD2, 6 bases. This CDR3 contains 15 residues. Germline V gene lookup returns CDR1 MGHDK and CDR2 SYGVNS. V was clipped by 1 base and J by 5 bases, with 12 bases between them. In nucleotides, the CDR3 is TGTGCCAGCAGTGAATTTGGTAGCGGCAACAATGAGCAGTTCTTC. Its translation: CASSEFGSGNNEQFF.

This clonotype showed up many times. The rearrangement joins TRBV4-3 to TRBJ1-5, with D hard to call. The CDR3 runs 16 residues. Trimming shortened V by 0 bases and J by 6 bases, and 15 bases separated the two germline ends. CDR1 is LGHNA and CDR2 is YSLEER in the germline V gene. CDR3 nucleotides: TGCGCCAGCAGCCAAGATCACCAAGAGTCAGGTCAGCCCCAGCATTTT. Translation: CASSQDHQESGQPQHF.

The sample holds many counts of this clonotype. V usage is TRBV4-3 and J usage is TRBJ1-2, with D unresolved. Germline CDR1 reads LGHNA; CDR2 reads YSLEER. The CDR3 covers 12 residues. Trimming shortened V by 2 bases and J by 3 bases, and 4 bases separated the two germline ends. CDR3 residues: CASSQSHYGYTF. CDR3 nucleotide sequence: TGCGCCAGCAGCCAATCCCACTATGGCTACACCTTC.

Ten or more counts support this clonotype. CDR3 sequence: CASSLDQGTNRYIQYF. The CDR3 DNA follows: TGTGCCAGCAGCTTAGATCAAGGGACTAATCGATACATTCAGTACTTC. The chain combines TRBV11-2 with TRBJ2-4, with TRBD2 matching 7 bases. This CDR3 has 16 amino acids. The trim removed 0 bases at V and 8 bases at J, leaving 10 bases unmatched. CDR1 is SGHAT, CDR2 FQNNGV, per germline.

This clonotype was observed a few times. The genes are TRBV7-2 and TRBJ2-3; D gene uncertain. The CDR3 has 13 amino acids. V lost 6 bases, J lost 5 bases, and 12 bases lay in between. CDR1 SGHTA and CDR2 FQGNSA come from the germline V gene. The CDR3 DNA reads TGTGCCAGCAGATTCAAAAGGAAAGATACGCAGTATTTT. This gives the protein CASRFKRKDTQYF. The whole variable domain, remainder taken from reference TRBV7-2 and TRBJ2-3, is GAGVSQSPSNKVTEKGKDVELRCDPISGHTALYWYRQSLGQGLEFLIYFQGNSAPDKSGLPSDRFSAERTGGSVSTLTIQRTQQEDSAVYLCASRFKRKDTQYFGPGTRLTVL.

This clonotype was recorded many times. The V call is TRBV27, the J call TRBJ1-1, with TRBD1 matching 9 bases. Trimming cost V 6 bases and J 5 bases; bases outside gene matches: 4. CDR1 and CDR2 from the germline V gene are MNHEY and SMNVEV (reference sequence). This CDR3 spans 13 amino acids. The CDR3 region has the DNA TGTGCCAGCAGCGCGACAGGGGGGACTGAAGCTTTCTTT. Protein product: CASSATGGTEAFF.

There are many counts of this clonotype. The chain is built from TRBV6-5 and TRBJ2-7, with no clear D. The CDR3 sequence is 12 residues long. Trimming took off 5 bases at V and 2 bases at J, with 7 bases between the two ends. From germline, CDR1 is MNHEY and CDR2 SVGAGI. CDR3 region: CASSGGTYEQYF. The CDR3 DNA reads TGTGCCAGCAGTGGCGGAACCTACGAGCAGTACTTC.

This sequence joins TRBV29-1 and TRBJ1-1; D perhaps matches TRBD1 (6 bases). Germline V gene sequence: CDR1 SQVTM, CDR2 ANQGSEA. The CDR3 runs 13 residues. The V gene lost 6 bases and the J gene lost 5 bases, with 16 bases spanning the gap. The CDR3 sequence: CSVDRPLGTEAFF. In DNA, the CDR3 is TGCAGCGTCGACAGGCCCTTAGGGACTGAAGCTTTCTTT.

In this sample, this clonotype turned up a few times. The CDR3 reads CASSLGVTGKTEAFF. The CDR3 DNA follows: TGTGCCAGCAGTTTAGGAGTGACAGGGAAAACTGAAGCTTTCTTT. The rearrangement uses TRBV27 and TRBJ1-1; 7 bases are shared with TRBD1. Per germline, CDR1 MNHEY and CDR2 SMNVEV (reference sequence). This CDR3 spans 15 amino acids. V shed 2 bases and J 5 bases; nucleotides not matched to a gene: 8.

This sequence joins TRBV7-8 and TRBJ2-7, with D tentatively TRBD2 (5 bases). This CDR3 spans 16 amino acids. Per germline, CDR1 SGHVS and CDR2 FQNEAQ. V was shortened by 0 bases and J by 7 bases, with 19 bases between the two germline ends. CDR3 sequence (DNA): TGTGCCAGCAGCTTAGCGCGGGCAGGAAGAATCTGGGAGCAGTACTTC. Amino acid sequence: CASSLARAGRIWEQYF.

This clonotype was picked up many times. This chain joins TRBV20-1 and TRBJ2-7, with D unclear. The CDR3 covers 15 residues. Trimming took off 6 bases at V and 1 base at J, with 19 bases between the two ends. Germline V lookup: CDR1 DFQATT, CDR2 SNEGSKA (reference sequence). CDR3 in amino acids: CSAKEAGRKSYEQYF. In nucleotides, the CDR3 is TGCAGTGCCAAGGAAGCTGGCAGAAAATCCTACGAGCAGTACTTC.

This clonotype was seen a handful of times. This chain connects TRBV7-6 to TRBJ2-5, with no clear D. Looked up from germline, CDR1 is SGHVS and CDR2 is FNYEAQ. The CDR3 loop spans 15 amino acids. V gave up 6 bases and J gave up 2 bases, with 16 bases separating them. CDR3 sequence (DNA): TGTGCCAGCAGACCGCTGGCTGCCGGTCAAGAGACCCAGTACTTC. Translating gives CASRPLAAGQETQYF. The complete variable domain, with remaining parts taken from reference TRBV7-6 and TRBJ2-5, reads GAGVSQSPRYKVTKRGQDVALRCDPISGHVSLYWYRQALGQGPEFLTYFNYEAQQDKSGLPNDRFSAERPEGSISTLTIQRTEQRDSAMYRCASRPLAAGQETQYFGPGTRLLVL.

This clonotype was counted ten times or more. CDR3 residues: CASSSKEELLYGYTF. The DNA of the CDR3 is TGTGCCAGCAGTAGTAAAGAGGAGCTGCTTTATGGCTACACCTTC. The rearrangement uses TRBV5-6 and TRBJ1-2, with D unresolved. The V gene lost 5 bases and the J gene lost 5 bases, with 19 bases spanning the gap. The CDR3 runs 15 residues. The germline gives CDR1 SGHDT, CDR2 YYEEEE.

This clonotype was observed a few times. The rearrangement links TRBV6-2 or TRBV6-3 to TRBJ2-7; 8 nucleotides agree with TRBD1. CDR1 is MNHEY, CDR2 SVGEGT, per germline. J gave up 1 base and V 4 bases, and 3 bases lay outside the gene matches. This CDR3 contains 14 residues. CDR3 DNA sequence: TGTGCCAGCAGTTGGACAGGGTTTTCCTACGAGCAGTACTTC. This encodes CASSWTGFSYEQYF.

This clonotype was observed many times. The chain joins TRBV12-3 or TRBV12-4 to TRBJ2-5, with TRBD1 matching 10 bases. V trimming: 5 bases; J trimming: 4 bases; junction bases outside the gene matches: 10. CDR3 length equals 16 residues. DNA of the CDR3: TGTGCCAGCAGTATCAGACCGGGACAGGGGTCAGAGACCCAGTACTTC. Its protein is CASSIRPGQGSETQYF.

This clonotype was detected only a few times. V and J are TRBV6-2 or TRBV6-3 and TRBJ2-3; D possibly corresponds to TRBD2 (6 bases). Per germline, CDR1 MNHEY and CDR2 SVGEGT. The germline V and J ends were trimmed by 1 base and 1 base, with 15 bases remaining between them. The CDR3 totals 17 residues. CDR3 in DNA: TGTGCCAGCAGTTACTTGGTGCGCGGGACCCGCACAGATACGCAGTATTTT. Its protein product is CASSYLVRGTRTDTQYF.